This TCR beta chain was found in a study of human T cells and chemical hapten exposure. On the study more broadly: Each week of the roughly 25-week study, patients had diphenylcyclopropenone applied to the scalp.

CDR3 length: 13 residues. CDR1 SQVTM and CDR2 ANQGSEA come from the germline V gene. V was shortened by 0 bases and J by 6 bases, with 10 bases between the two germline ends. This clonotype has more than one count but fewer than ten. Time point meaning: pre-sensitization, week 0. Treatment reported: therapeutic diphenylcyclopropenone sensitization with weekly scalp DPC. During construction of the library, unique molecular identifiers were attached to individual cDNA molecules for quantitative, reproducible TCR counting. TCRdb re-analysed the RACE reads in MiXCR, keeping a single row per CDR3 protein. The sample holds more than 80,000 distinct CDR3 sequences, approximately 11% seen once.

Sequencing used whole blood, obtained in connection with sensitization to the hapten diphenylcyclopropenone (DPC). This TCR was sampled from a woman aged 60 to 75 with alopecia areata. Some clones in this sample may be carry-over from other donors' samples. The rearrangement uses TRBV29-1 and TRBJ2-3; D is perhaps TRBD1 or TRBD2 (6 bases each). The CDR3 DNA is TGCAGCGTTGAAGAATCGGGGGCGGATACGCAGTATTTT. Translating it yields CSVEESGADTQYF.